This TCR beta chain was captured in a study of T cell responses to AZD1222 COVID-19 vaccine. Germline CDR1 and CDR2: SGHAT and FQNNGV. Trimming took 3 bases from V and 4 from J; bases not matched to a gene: 0. This CDR3 has 13 residues. Libraries were prepared by immunoSEQ multiplex PCR; TCRdb keeps only in-frame clonotypes and omits some of them. The sample lists approximately 75,000 clones; roughly 84% were seen once. Study conclusions and caveats: Baseline serology detected seropositivity in only six or seven AZD1222 recipients.

A note on this clone: The antigen remains undetermined.

Material: peripheral blood, obtained 28 days after the second AZD1222 dose. This clonotype was sampled from an adult who received the AZD1222 COVID-19 vaccine. The chain links TRBV11-2 to TRBJ1-2; TRBD1 agrees at 9 bases. The CDR3 DNA reads as TGTGCCAGCAGCTTGGACAGGGGCTATGGCTACACCTTC. Its protein is CASSLDRGYGYTF.